This T cell receptor beta chain was recovered during a study of T cells after posttransplantation cyclophosphamide. Study results and limitations: Recipient CMV seropositivity and CMV reactivation strongly tracked TRB clonality. Later post-transplant blood repertoires were often dominated by donor CD8+ memory clones. TRB overlap between skin or GI tissue T cells and blood was limited.

Peripheral blood was collected from the related graft donor on the marrow donation day. Sequencing used immunoSEQ multiplex PCR; TCRdb keeps in-frame clones, though not all of them. The data show 23,000 or so clones, none appearing only once, with 6.6% held by the ten largest. This clone was picked up many times. What it binds is unknown. The sequence came from a woman aged 60-75 years in good health, CMV-negative, and a related stem cell transplant donor. Sequenced: PBMCs.

The CDR3 DNA sequence: TGTGCCAGTCGAACGGGCGGGGGCACCGGGGAGCTGTTTTTT. This codes for CASRTGGGTGELFF. The rearrangement uses TRBV2 and TRBJ2-2; 7 positions agree with TRBD2. This CDR3 has 14 amino acids. Trimming removed 9 bases from V and 4 bases from J; junction bases left unmatched: 8. Germline V gene sequence: CDR1 SNHLY, CDR2 FYNNEI.